The 23 T cell receptor beta chains below all came from one sample that was sequenced in a study of T cell repertoires in cytomegalovirus infection (dated by TCRdb to between 2019 and 2020). Sequenced on an Illumina HiSeq 1500. TCRdb reran the public reads through fastp at Q25 and MiXCR, keeping productive beta chains. Rows matching on CDR3 protein sequence are summarized as one entry with the most common DNA and genes. The sample data list fewer than 550,000 distinct CDR3 sequences, and about a third of these were observed just once. The ten largest account for 12% to 15% of the sample. The specimen sequenced was PBMCs. All receptors come from a human donor in good health (CMV status not recorded). Some clones in this sample may be carry-over from other donors' samples.

This clonotype was seen at least ten times. The V and J genes are TRBV12-3 or TRBV12-4 and TRBJ2-4; perhaps TRBD2 as D (6 bases). The CDR3 loop spans 15 amino acids. The ends were cut back, 6 bases at V and 4 bases at J, with 16 bases in the middle. The CDR3 coding sequence is TGTGCCAGCAGCCCCTGGGGGGAGGCGAAAAACATTCAGTACTTC. Translating gives CASSPWGEAKNIQYF.

This clonotype has a handful of counts. This chain links TRBV12-3 or TRBV12-4 with TRBJ2-7; TRBD1 agrees at 7 bases. The CDR3 has 19 amino acids. Unmatched junction bases numbered 21, after V lost 5 bases and J lost 2 bases. CDR3 sequence reads: CASSILTLDRLIPPYEQYF. The DNA of the CDR3 is TGTGCCAGCAGTATCTTGACTCTGGACAGGCTTATTCCCCCCTACGAGCAGTACTTC.

Only a few counts were recorded for this clonotype. This CDR3 is CASSLGGQGADSPLHF. The CDR3 nucleotides are TGTGCCAGCAGCTTGGGGGGACAGGGGGCTGATTCACCCCTCCACTTT. The V and J genes are TRBV5-4 and TRBJ1-6; 12 bases align to TRBD1. This CDR3 region has 16 residues. Germline V gene data show CDR1 as SGHNT and CDR2 as YYREEE (reference sequence). Trimming removed 0 bases from V and 8 bases from J; junction bases left unmatched: 3.

This rearrangement joins TRBV20-1 to TRBJ1-2; D may be TRBD1 (6 bases). This CDR3 comprises 13 residues. Germline CDR1 reads DFQATT; CDR2 reads SNEGSKA (reference sequence). Trimming shortened V by 3 bases and J by 8 bases, and 16 bases separated the two germline ends. The CDR3 is CSASGWGGQGYTF. CDR3 DNA: TGCAGTGCTAGTGGATGGGGGGGCCAAGGCTACACCTTC.

V and J are TRBV11-2 and TRBJ2-5; possibly TRBD1 or TRBD2 for D (5 bases each). The germline V and J ends were trimmed by 3 bases and 5 bases, with 13 bases remaining between them. The CDR3 spans 14 residues. Germline CDR1 SGHAT, CDR2 FQNNGV. CDR3 sequence (DNA): TGTGCCAGCAGCTTGAACGGGGCAGGGGAGACCCAGTACTTC. Amino acids: CASSLNGAGETQYF.

This clonotype appeared a few times. V usage is TRBV7-2 and J usage is TRBJ2-1, with 9 positions matching TRBD1. Germline V CDR1 and CDR2: SGHTA, FQGNSA. This CDR3 is 16 amino acids long. J was trimmed by 2 bases and V by 7 bases; bases with no gene match: 9. CDR3 loop: CASTRVGQGTYNEQFF. The CDR3, as DNA: TGTGCCAGCACCCGAGTGGGACAGGGCACCTACAATGAGCAGTTCTTC.

The rearrangement joins TRBV20-1 to TRBJ2-7; possible D gene TRBD2, 6 bases. The CDR3 has 14 residues. The germline gives CDR1 DFQATT, CDR2 SNEGSKA (reference sequence). V was trimmed by 4 bases and J by 3 bases, leaving 16 bases between them. The CDR3 reads CSAMLTLGGYEQYF. In nucleotides, the CDR3 is TGCAGTGCTATGTTGACTCTGGGAGGCTACGAGCAGTACTTC.

In nucleotides, the CDR3 is TGTGCCAGCAGCCAAGACAAGGGGCAGGATACGCAGTATTTT. Amino acid sequence: CASSQDKGQDTQYF. This chain connects TRBV14 to TRBJ2-3; the D gene is possibly TRBD1 (5 bases). Trimming took off 0 bases at V and 6 bases at J, with 10 bases between the two ends. The germline gives CDR1 SGHDN, CDR2 FVKESK. The CDR3 has 14 residues. Supplemented by reference TRBV14 and TRBJ2-3, the full variable domain reads EAGVTQFPSHSVIEKGQTVTLRCDPISGHDNLYWYRRVMGKEIKFLLHFVKESKQDESGMPNNRFLAERTGGTYSTLKVQPAELEDSGVYFCASSQDKGQDTQYFGPGTRLTVL.

This clonotype occurred a few times. This sequence joins TRBV6-1 and TRBJ2-4; the D gene is possibly TRBD2 (6 bases). Germline-derived CDR1 and CDR2 are MNHNS and SASEGT. The length of the CDR3 is 12 residues. Trimming pared 6 bases from V and 13 bases from J, leaving 16 bases between. As DNA, the CDR3 is TGTGCCAGCAGCCGACGGGACTCCGCCCAGTACTTC. This sequence encodes CASSRRDSAQYF.

The chain combines TRBV14 with TRBJ2-2, with a possible D match to TRBD2 (6 bases). Germline lookup yields CDR1 SGHDN and CDR2 FVKESK. The CDR3 has 18 amino acids. Trimming removed 2 bases at V and 3 bases at J, with 19 bases between. CDR3 protein: CASSQRSLATYDTGELFF. CDR3 DNA sequence: TGTGCCAGCAGCCAAAGGTCCCTAGCGACTTACGACACCGGGGAGCTGTTTTTT.

This rearrangement joins TRBV6-5 to TRBJ1-1; 8 bases map to TRBD1. This CDR3 comprises 13 residues. Trimming cost V 4 bases and J 5 bases; bases outside gene matches: 3. CDR1 is MNHEY, CDR2 SVGAGI, per germline. CDR3 amino acids: CASSFQGATEAFF. The CDR3 nucleotides are TGTGCCAGCAGTTTCCAGGGGGCGACTGAAGCTTTCTTT.

This clonotype turned up a few times. This sequence joins TRBV19 and TRBJ1-1, with D possibly TRBD1 on 5 matching bases. Trimming removed 6 bases at V and 7 bases at J, with 18 bases between. Germline V gene sequence: CDR1 LNHDA, CDR2 SQIVND (reference sequence). CDR3 length: 14 amino acids. The CDR3 DNA reads as TGTGCCAGTAGCGCCACAGGAGGAGTGGGTGAAGCTTTCTTT. Translated, it gives CASSATGGVGEAFF.

Many counts were recorded for this clonotype. The V and J genes are TRBV7-6 and TRBJ2-7; D remains unclear. V lost 2 bases to trimming and J lost 4 bases, with 15 bases between them. Germline CDR1 reads SGHVS; CDR2 reads FNYEAQ. CDR3 size: 15 residues. CDR3 sequence: CASSLQDGSLYEQYF. The CDR3 DNA sequence: TGTGCCAGCAGCTTACAGGATGGTTCTTTATACGAGCAGTACTTC.

The chain joins TRBV7-9 to TRBJ2-2; 8 bases agree with TRBD1. The CDR3 covers 16 residues. The V gene end was trimmed by 5 bases and the J gene end by 1 base; junction bases not matched to a gene: 6. Germline V gene lookup returns CDR1 SEHNR and CDR2 FQNEAQ (reference sequence). Here the CDR3 reads CASSGTGTGNTGELFF. In DNA, the CDR3 is TGTGCCAGCAGCGGGACCGGGACAGGGAACACCGGGGAGCTGTTTTTT.

This clonotype turned up a few times. The genes are TRBV7-6 and TRBJ2-2; TRBD1 matches at 7 bases. CDR3 size: 16 residues. Germline V gene data show CDR1 as SGHVS and CDR2 as FNYEAQ. Trimming took 5 bases from V and 1 from J; bases not matched to a gene: 7. CDR3 in DNA: TGTGCCAGCAGCCCGCGGACAGGAATGAACACCGGGGAGCTGTTTTTT. Its translation: CASSPRTGMNTGELFF.

This clonotype turned up a few times. The rearrangement joins TRBV7-8 to TRBJ1-1, with D unclear. Germline lookup yields CDR1 SGHVS and CDR2 FQNEAQ. This CDR3 has 12 amino acids. The V end was cut by 5 bases, the J end by 3 bases, with 7 bases between. Here the CDR3 reads CASSQPYTEAFF. The CDR3 region has the DNA TGTGCCAGCAGCCAACCTTACACTGAAGCTTTCTTT.

This clonotype was detected a few times. This chain joins TRBV20-1 and TRBJ2-3; no firm D call. CDR1 is DFQATT and CDR2 is SNEGSKA in the germline V gene (reference sequence). V lost 0 bases and J lost 2, with 12 bases in between. The CDR3 extends over 15 amino acids. The CDR3 bases are TGCAGTGCTAGAGAGTTCAGAGCGATCACAGATACGCAGTATTTT. This codes for CSAREFRAITDTQYF.

This clonotype was counted only a few times. The V gene is TRBV15, the J gene TRBJ2-3; no firm D call. Per germline, CDR1 LNHNV and CDR2 YYDKDF (reference sequence). V shed 10 bases and J shed 0 bases, with 14 bases lying between them. The CDR3 loop spans 14 amino acids. CDR3 in amino acids: CAIRSGLSTDTQYF. CDR3 DNA sequence: TGTGCCATTCGGTCCGGCTTAAGCACAGATACGCAGTATTTT.

A note on this clonotype: The conserved phenylalanine or tryptophan normally closing the CDR3 is absent here, so this likely arose from a read error. CDR3 DNA: TGTGCCAGCAGTGAGACAGGGGGCGGGTGGACTGAAGCTTTCTGT. Its protein is CASSETGGGWTEAFC. The J gene is TRBJ1-1, the V gene TRBV12-3 or TRBV12-4; TRBD1 matches at 10 bases. This CDR3 has 15 amino acids. V lost 5 bases, J lost 5 bases, and 8 bases stayed unmatched.

The chain employs TRBV6-5 and TRBJ1-1; maybe TRBD1 (5 bases). The germline V gene has CDR1 MNHEY and CDR2 SVGAGI. Trimming took off 6 bases at V and 4 bases at J, with 18 bases between the two ends. The CDR3 consists of 15 residues. CDR3 amino acids: CASSRPTGAFTEAFF. CDR3 nucleotides: TGTGCCAGCAGCCGGCCCACAGGAGCCTTCACTGAAGCTTTCTTT.

In this sample, this clonotype turned up a few times. This rearrangement joins TRBV20-1 to TRBJ1-5; the D is unclear. CDR3 length: 16 amino acids. The ends were cut back, 2 bases at V and 0 bases at J, with 14 bases in the middle. Germline CDR1 DFQATT, CDR2 SNEGSKA (reference sequence). The CDR3: CSARNSLGNSNQPQHF. The CDR3 DNA follows: TGCAGTGCTAGAAACTCTCTAGGAAATAGCAATCAGCCCCAGCATTTT.

The J gene is TRBJ2-7, the V gene TRBV6-2 or TRBV6-3, with 9 positions matching TRBD1. With 4 bases clipped from V and 5 bases from J, the junction kept 6 bases outside the gene matches. The V gene's germline CDR1 is MNHEY and CDR2 SVGEGT. There are 14 residues in the CDR3. CDR3 in amino acids: CASSLTGGINEQYF. The CDR3, as DNA: TGTGCCAGCAGTTTGACAGGGGGTATCAACGAGCAGTACTTC.

With respect to this clonotype: This may stem from a read error, because a much larger clone lies one nucleotide away. The rearrangement joins TRBV28 to TRBJ1-5, with a weak D call TRBD1 (6 bases). Germline V gene sequence: CDR1 MDHEN, CDR2 SYDVKM. The CDR3 is 15 amino acids. In nucleotides, the CDR3 is TGTGCCAGCTCCCTAGGGGGGGCGAGAAATCGGCCCCAGCATTTT. This sequence encodes CASSLGGARNRPQHF. Filled out from reference TRBV28 and TRBJ1-5, the complete variable domain reads DVKVTQSSRYLVKRTGEKVFLECVQDMDHENMFWYRQDPGLGLRLIYFSYDVKMKEKGDIPEGYSVSREKKERFSLILESASTNQTSMYLCASSLGGARNRPQHFGDGTRLSIL.